The 16 T cell receptor beta chains reported below all come from one sample, sequenced in a study of cytotoxic CD8 clonotypes in ibrutinib-treated CLL. Sequencing was performed with immunoSEQ multiplex PCR; in TCRdb, only in-frame clones are kept and a portion is missing. The repertoire holds a few hundred thousand clones, with 67% as singletons. The sample was PBMCs, taken after 36 months of ibrutinib treatment. The receptor source for this set is a human donor with chronic lymphocytic leukemia.

The chain recombines TRBV7-2 with TRBJ2-3, with D possibly being TRBD2 (5 bases). The CDR3 is made up of 15 amino acids. Germline lookup yields CDR1 SGHTA and CDR2 FQGNSA. V lost 3 bases to trimming and J lost 5 bases, with 15 bases between them. This CDR3 is CASSLGLRREDTQYF. CDR3 DNA: TGTGCCAGCAGCTTGGGCCTTCGCCGGGAAGATACGCAGTATTTT. Based on the CDR3 plus reference TRBV7-2 and TRBJ2-3, the full variable domain is GAGVSQSPSNKVTEKGKDVELRCDPISGHTALYWYRQSLGQGLEFLIYFQGNSAPDKSGLPSDRFSAERTGGSVSTLTIQRTQQEDSAVYLCASSLGLRREDTQYFGPGTRLTVL.

This clone turned up a few times. At one of its ends the junction is not consistent with the germline gene, which may arise from a read error. The chain employs TRBV20-1 and TRBJ2-7; D is perhaps TRBD1 or TRBD2 (5 bases each). Germline CDR1 DFQATT, CDR2 SNEGSKA (reference sequence). This CDR3 is 10 amino acids long. CDR3 region: CSAGTYEQYF. The CDR3 DNA reads as TGCAGTGCAGGGACCTACGAGCAGTACTTT.

The chain recombines TRBV5-1 with TRBJ1-2; 8 bases are a match to TRBD1. This CDR3 contains 14 residues. CDR1 is SGHRS, CDR2 YFSETQ, per germline. Trimming at V came to 0 bases and at J to 7 bases, leaving 5 bases not matched to a gene. CDR3 bases: TGCGCCAGCAGCTTGGCCGGACAGGGTGGTGGCTACACCTTC. Amino acid sequence: CASSLAGQGGGYTF.

This clone was seen just once. Distinct nucleotide sequences in the sample also encode this CDR3. V and J are TRBV7-9 and TRBJ2-1; no clear D. The CDR3 runs 12 residues. Germline V gene data show CDR1 as SEHNR and CDR2 as FQNEAQ (reference sequence). The V end lost 2 bases, the J end lost 4 bases, and 3 bases lay between the germline ends. Written as DNA, the CDR3 is TGTGCCAGCAGCTTATCATACAATGAGCAGTTCTTC. Translated: CASSLSYNEQFF.

This clone was found a few times. This rearrangement joins TRBV6-1 to TRBJ1-2; D gene ambiguous. The germline gives CDR1 MNHNS, CDR2 SASEGT. V lost 10 bases and J 7 bases, leaving 7 bases between the germline ends. The CDR3 sequence is 9 residues long. CDR3 nucleotides: TGTGCCACGACGGGTGGCTACACCTTC. Amino acids: CATTGGYTF.

The chain joins TRBV14 to TRBJ1-6; no clear D. The CDR3 covers 14 residues. The V end was cut by 3 bases, the J end by 9 bases, with 12 bases between. Germline lookup yields CDR1 SGHDN and CDR2 FVKESK. In DNA, the CDR3 is TGTGCCAGCAGCCAGGGTCTGGTGGGTTCACCCCTCCACTTT. It is translated as CASSQGLVGSPLHF.

The chain links TRBV7-2 to TRBJ1-4; 9 bases are shared with TRBD1. With 6 bases clipped from V and 8 bases from J, the junction kept 7 bases outside the gene matches. The CDR3 is 14 amino acids. CDR1 is SGHTA, CDR2 FQGNSA, per germline. CDR3 nucleotides: TGTGCCAGCAGTCGGGACAGGGCTTCCGAAAAACTGTTTTTT. It encodes CASSRDRASEKLFF.

The sample holds a few counts of this clone. The V gene is TRBV9, the J gene TRBJ2-2; 10 bases line up with TRBD1. From germline, CDR1 is SGDLS and CDR2 YYNGEE. The CDR3 is 16 amino acids. J lost 5 bases, V lost 3 bases, and 7 bases had no gene match. The CDR3 loop is CASSGPGQGNTGELFF. The CDR3 nucleotides read TGTGCCAGCAGCGGTCCGGGACAGGGGAATACCGGGGAGCTGTTTTTT. Based on the CDR3 plus reference TRBV9 and TRBJ2-2, the full variable domain is DSGVTQTPKHLITATGQRVTLRCSPRSGDLSVYWYQQSLDQGLQFLIQYYNGEERAKGNILERFSAQQFPDLHSELNLSSLELGDSALYFCASSGPGQGNTGELFFGEGSRLTVL.

A single count supports this clone. J is TRBJ1-2 and V is TRBV29-1; tentatively, D is TRBD1 (5 bases). The CDR3 contains 11 residues. Germline CDR1 is SQVTM and CDR2 is ANQGSEA. V lost 7 bases to trimming and J lost 8 bases, with 14 bases between them. The CDR3 DNA follows: TGCAGCGGCAGGCGGGGGGACGGCTACACCTTC. Protein sequence: CSGRRGDGYTF.

The rearrangement joins TRBV15 to TRBJ2-2; a weak D match, TRBD1 (6 bases). CDR3 length equals 15 residues. The germline V gene has CDR1 LNHNV and CDR2 YYDKDF (reference sequence). Trimming pared 2 bases from V and 6 bases from J, leaving 13 bases between. The CDR3 DNA is TGTGCCACCAGCAGAACCTTACAGGGTCCCGGGGAGCTGTTTTTT. This encodes CATSRTLQGPGELFF. Drawing the rest from reference TRBV15 and TRBJ2-2, the complete variable domain is DAMVIQNPRYQVTQFGKPVTLSCSQTLNHNVMYWYQQKSSQAPKLLFHYYDKDFNNEADTPDNFQSRRPNTSFCFLDIRSPGLGDTAMYLCATSRTLQGPGELFFGEGSRLTVL.

The chain combines TRBV7-8 with TRBJ2-7, with TRBD2 identical over 10 bases. Losses at the gene ends were 4 bases for V and 4 bases for J; bases not matched to a gene: 7. The CDR3 is 15 residues long. Germline-derived CDR1 and CDR2 are SGHVS and FQNEAQ. The CDR3 sequence is CASSSNVAGGYEQYF. DNA of the CDR3: TGTGCCAGCAGCTCCAACGTAGCGGGAGGTTACGAGCAGTACTTC.

V and J are TRBV7-6 and TRBJ2-5; maybe TRBD2 (7 bases). The V gene lost 0 bases and the J gene lost 8 bases, with 16 bases spanning the gap. CDR3 length: 15 amino acids. The V gene's germline CDR1 is SGHVS and CDR2 FNYEAQ. Here the CDR3 reads CASSLAQWGGGTQYF. The CDR3 bases are TGTGCCAGCAGCTTAGCGCAGTGGGGGGGCGGTACCCAGTACTTC.

This clone is labeled as medium-sized (0.01 to 0.1%). The chain combines TRBV18 with TRBJ2-5; TRBD2 matches at 7 bases. Germline CDR1 KGHSH, CDR2 LQKENI. V was clipped by 2 bases and J by 4 bases; unmatched bases: 7. The CDR3 contains 15 residues. The CDR3 bases are TGTGCCAGCTCACCAGTGCGGGGGAACGGAGAGACCCAGTACTTC. Residues: CASSPVRGNGETQYF. The variable domain in full, with the rest retrieved from reference TRBV18 and TRBJ2-5, is NAGVMQNPRHLVRRRGQEARLRCSPMKGHSHVYWYRQLPEEGLKFMVYLQKENIIDESGMPKERFSAEFPKEGPSILRIQQVVRGDSAAYFCASSPVRGNGETQYFGPGTRLLVL.

V is TRBV5-1 and J is TRBJ2-6, with D perhaps matching TRBD1 (6 bases). The V end was cut by 2 bases, the J end by 5 bases, with 14 bases between. The CDR3 consists of 16 residues. In germline, CDR1 is SGHRS, CDR2 YFSETQ. The CDR3 spells CASSLRMDSWANVLTF. DNA of the CDR3: TGCGCCAGCAGCTTAAGGATGGACAGTTGGGCCAACGTCCTGACTTTC.

The genes are TRBV21-1 and TRBJ1-5. TRBV21-1 corresponds to a pseudogene. The CDR3 totals 19 residues. In DNA, the CDR3 is TGTGCCAGCAGCACGACCCCAACGTTGGTGACTTCTCCCAATCAGCCCCAGCATTTT. Translating it yields CASSTTPTLVTSPNQPQHF.

This clone was counted once. An end of the junction does not agree with germline; a read error may underlie this. The CDR3 loop is CATSPWTLLNTEAFF. The CDR3 coding sequence is TGTGCCACCAGTCCGTGGACACTCCTGAACACTGAAGCTTTCTTT. The chain couples TRBV6-4 to TRBJ1-1; D might be TRBD1 (5 bases). Germline assignment: CDR1 MRHNA and CDR2 SNTAGT. This CDR3 spans 15 amino acids.